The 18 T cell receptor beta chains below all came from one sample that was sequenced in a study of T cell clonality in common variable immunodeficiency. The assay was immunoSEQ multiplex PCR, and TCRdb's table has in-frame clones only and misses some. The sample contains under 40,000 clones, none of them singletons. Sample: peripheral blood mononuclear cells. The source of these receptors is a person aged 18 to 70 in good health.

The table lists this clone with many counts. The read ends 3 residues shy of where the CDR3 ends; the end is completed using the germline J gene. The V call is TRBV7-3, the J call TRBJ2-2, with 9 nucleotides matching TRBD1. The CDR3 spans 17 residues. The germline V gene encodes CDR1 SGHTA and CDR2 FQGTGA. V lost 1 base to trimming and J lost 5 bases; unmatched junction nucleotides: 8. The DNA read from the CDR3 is TGTGCCAGCAGCTTAATGGGAGGGACAGGGTCAACCGGGGAG. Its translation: CASSLMGGTGSTGE. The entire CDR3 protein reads CASSLMGGTGSTGELFF.

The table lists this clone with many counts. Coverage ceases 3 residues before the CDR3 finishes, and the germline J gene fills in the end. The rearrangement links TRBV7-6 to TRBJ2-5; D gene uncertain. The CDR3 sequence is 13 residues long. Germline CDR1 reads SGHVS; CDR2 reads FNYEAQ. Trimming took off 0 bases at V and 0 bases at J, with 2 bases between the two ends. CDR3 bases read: TGTGCCAGCAGCTTAGCCTACCAAGAGACC. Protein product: CASSLAYQET. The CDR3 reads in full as CASSLAYQETQYF.

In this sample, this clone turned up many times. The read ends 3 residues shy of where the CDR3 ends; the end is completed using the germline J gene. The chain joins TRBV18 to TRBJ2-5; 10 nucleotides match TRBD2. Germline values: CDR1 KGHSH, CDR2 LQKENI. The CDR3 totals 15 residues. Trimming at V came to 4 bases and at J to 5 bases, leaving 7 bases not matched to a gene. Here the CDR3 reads CASSRASGSVETQYF. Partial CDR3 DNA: TGTGCCAGCTCACGGGCTAGCGGGAGTGTGGAGACC.

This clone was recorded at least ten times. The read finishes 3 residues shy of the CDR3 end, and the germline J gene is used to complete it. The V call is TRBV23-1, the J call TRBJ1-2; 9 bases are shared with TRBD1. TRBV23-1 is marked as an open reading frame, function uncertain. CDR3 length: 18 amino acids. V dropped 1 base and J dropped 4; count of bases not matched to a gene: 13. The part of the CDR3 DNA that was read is TGCGCCAGCAGTCAATGTTCGAGACGGACAGGGGATGGCTATGGC. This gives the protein CASSQCSRRTGDGYG. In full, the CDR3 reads CASSQCSRRTGDGYGYTF.

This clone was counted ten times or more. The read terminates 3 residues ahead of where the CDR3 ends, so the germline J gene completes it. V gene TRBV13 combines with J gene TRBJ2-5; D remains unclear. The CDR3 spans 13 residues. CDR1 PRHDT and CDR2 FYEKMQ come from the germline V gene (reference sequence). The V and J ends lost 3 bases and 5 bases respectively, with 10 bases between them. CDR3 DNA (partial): TGTGCCAGCAGCTTTCGAGCTAAGGAGACC. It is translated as CASSFRAKET. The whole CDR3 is CASSFRAKETQYF.

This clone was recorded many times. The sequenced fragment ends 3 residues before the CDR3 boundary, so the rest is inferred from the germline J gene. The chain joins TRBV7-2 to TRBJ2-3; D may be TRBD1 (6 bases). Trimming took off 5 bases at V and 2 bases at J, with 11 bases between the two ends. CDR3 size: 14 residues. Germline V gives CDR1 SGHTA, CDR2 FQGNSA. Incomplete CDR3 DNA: TGTGCCAGCAGCCGACGGGACACCACAGATACG. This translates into CASSRRDTTDT. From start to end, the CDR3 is CASSRRDTTDTQYF.

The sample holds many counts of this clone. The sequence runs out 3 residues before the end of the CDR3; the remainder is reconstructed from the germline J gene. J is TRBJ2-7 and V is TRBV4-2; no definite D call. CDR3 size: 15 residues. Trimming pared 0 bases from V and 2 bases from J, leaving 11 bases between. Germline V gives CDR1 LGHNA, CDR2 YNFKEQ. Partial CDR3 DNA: TGTGCCAGCAGCCAAGATCGGTTTCCTGCCTACGAG. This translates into CASSQDRFPAYE. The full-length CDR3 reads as CASSQDRFPAYEQYF.

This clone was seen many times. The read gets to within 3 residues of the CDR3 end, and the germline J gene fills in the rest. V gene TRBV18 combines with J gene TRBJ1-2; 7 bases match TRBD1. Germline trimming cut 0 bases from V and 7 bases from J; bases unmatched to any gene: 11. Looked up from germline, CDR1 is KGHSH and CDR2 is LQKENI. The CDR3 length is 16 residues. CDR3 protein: CASSPPPRGTSFGYTF. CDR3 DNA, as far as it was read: TGTGCCAGCTCACCACCCCCCAGGGGGACGTCGTTTGGC. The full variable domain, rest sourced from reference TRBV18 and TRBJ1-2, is NAGVMQNPRHLVRRRGQEARLRCSPMKGHSHVYWYRQLPEEGLKFMVYLQKENIIDESGMPKERFSAEFPKEGPSILRIQQVVRGDSAAYFCASSPPPRGTSFGYTFGSGTRLTVV.

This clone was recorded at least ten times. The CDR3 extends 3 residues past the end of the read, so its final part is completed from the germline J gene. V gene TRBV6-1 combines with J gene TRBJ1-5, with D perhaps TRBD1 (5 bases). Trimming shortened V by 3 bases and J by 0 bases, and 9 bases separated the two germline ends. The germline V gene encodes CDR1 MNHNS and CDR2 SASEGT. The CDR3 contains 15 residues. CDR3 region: CASSEGQSSNQPQHF. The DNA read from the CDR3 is TGTGCCAGCAGTGAGGGGCAGTCTAGCAATCAGCCC.

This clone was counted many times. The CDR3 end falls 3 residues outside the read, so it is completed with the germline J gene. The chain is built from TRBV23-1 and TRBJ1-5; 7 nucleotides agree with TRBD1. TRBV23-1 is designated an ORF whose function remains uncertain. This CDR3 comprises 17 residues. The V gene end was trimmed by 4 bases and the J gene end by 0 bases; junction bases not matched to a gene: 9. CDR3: CASSPRDSPYSNQPQHF. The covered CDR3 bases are TGCGCCAGCAGTCCCCGGGACAGTCCCTATAGCAATCAGCCC.

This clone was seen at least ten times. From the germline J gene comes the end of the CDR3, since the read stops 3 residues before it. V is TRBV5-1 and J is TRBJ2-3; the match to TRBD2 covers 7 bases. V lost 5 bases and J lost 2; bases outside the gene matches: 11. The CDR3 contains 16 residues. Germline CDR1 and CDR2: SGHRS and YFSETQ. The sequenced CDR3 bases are TGCGCCAGCAGATCCAGCGGGGACTACCCCACAGATACG. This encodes CASRSSGDYPTDT. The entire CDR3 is CASRSSGDYPTDTQYF.

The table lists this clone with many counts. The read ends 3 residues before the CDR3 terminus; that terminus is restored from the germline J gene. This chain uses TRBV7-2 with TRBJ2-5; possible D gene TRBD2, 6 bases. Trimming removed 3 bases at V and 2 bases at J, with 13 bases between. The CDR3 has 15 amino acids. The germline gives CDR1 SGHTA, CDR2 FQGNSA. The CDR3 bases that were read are TGTGCCAGCAGCTTCGGTGGGGGGTGGCAAGAGACC. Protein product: CASSFGGGWQET. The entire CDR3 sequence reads CASSFGGGWQETQYF.

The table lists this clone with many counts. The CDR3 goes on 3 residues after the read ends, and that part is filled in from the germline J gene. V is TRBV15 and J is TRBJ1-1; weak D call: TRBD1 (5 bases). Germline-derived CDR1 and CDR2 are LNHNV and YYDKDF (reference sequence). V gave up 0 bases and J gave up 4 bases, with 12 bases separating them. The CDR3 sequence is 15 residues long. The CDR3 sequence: CATSRDLGGGTEAFF. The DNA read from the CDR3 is TGTGCCACCAGCAGAGATCTGGGGGGGGGCACTGAA.

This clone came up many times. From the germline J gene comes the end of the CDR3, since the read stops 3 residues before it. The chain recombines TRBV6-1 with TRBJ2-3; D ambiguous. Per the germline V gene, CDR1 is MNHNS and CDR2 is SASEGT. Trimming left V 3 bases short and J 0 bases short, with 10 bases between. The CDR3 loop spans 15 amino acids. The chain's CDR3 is CASSEVSFSTDTQYF. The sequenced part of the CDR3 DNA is TGTGCCAGCAGTGAGGTCAGTTTTAGCACAGATACG.

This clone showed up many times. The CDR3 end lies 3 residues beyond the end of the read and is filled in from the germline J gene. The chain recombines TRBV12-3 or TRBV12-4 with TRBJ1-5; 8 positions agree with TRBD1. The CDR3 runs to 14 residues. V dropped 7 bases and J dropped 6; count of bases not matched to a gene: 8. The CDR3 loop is CASTKTGGGQPQHF. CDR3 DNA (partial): TGTGCCAGCACTAAAACAGGGGGTGGTCAGCCC.

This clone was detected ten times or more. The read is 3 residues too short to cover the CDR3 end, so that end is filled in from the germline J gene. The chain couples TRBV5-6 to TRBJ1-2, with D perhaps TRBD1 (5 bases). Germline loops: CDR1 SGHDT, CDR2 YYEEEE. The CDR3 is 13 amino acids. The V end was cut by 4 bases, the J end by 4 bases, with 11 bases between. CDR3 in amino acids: CASSAQVSYGYTF. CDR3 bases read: TGTGCCAGCAGCGCACAGGTTTCCTATGGC.

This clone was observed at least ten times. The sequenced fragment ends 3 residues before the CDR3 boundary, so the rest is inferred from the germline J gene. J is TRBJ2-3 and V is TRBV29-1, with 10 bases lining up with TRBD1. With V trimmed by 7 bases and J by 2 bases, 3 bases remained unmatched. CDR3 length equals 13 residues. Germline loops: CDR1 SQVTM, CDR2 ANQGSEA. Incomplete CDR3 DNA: TGCAGCGGGGACAGGGGAAACACAGATACG. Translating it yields CSGDRGNTDT. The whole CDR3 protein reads CSGDRGNTDTQYF.

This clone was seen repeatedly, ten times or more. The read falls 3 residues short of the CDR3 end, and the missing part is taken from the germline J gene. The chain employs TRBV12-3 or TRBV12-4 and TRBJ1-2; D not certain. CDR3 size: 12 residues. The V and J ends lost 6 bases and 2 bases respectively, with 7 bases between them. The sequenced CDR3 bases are TGTGCCAGCAGCCCGGTGAACTATGGC. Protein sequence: CASSPVNYG. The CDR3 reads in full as CASSPVNYGYTF.